This TCR beta chain was profiled in a study of cytomegalovirus exposure and HLA in healthy donors. Vbeta (60) and Jbeta (13) primers were used in the PCR. Libraries were prepared by immunoSEQ multiplex PCR; TCRdb keeps only in-frame clonotypes and omits some of them. This table holds approximately 51,000 clones. CDR1 and CDR2 (germline): SGHRS, YFSETQ. The CDR3 is 13 residues long. The V and J ends lost 2 bases and 6 bases respectively, with 9 bases between them. This chain connects TRBV5-1 to TRBJ2-1; D unclear. The sequence was obtained from a man aged 40-49 years in good health and CMV-seropositive. The specimen was PBMCs. The CDR3 coding sequence is TGCGCCAGCAGCTTTAGACTCTTCAATGAGCAGTTCTTC. It encodes CASSFRLFNEQFF.